This T cell receptor beta chain appears in the sequencing data of a study of shared clonotypes between healthy human individuals (TCRdb year 2020). Broadly, across the study: Two women and a few men aged 18 to 49 years were included in the cohort. To estimate repertoire size and how much clonotype sharing occurs between individuals, the study deeply sequenced the blood TCR repertoires of about five healthy adults. To increase sequencing depth and limit assay-specific biases, TCR repertoire library preparation and sequencing were carried out by different laboratories using diverse techniques. For each donor, CD4 naive and CD4 memory were each run on three plates, CD8 naive on two plates, and CD8 memory on one plate. Per donor, leukapheresis produced somewhere between about 0.94 and 9.5 billion PBMCs. Beyond this particular receptor, the publication reports: Higher generation probabilities were observed for clonotypes shared by all four sorted-subset donors than for non-shared clonotypes. Incomplete sequencing was indicated by rarefaction of sorted-subset datasets, despite the large sequencing depth. The genetic and exposure-history diversity represented was limited by the small number of donors. Larger estimated clonotype richness was generally found for naive subsets than for memory subsets. Based on pairwise subsampling, the degree of clonotype sharing among donors was expected to be affected by sequencing depth. Sampling was restricted to blood, and TCR repertoires in tissue are likely to differ from TCR repertoires in blood. Across a few donors, approximately 5% of naive CD4, around 3.5% of naive CD8, around 2.1% of memory CD4, and under 0.45% of memory CD8 clonotypes were shared.

The donors were healthy, HIV-negative adults with no recently reported acute infections or vaccinations. All donors were Caucasian adults living in Nashville, Tennessee, USA. Magnetic negative selection was used to enrich CD4+ T cells, after which naive cells were positively selected on CD45RA and the negative fraction became the memory subset. Blood was collected by leukapheresis, and PBMCs were isolated by Ficoll-Histopaque density gradient centrifugation and then cryopreserved in liquid nitrogen vapor phase. Analytical flow cytometry was used to check the purity and quantity of each magnetically sorted T cell population. From each sorted fraction, genomic DNA was isolated and quantified by UV absorbance on a Nanodrop 2000c. The junction shows trimming of 2 bases on V and 1 base on J, plus 21 bases between the germline ends. From the cysteine through the phenylalanine, the CDR3 covers 19 amino acids. Left in the record is the CDR3 DNA by itself, 57 bases read in frame from the first base. CDR1 SGHAT and CDR2 FQNNGV are derived from the germline V gene.

A note on this clone: Its cognate antigen has yet to be identified. Per-base qualities were not stored, and no clone one base away is much larger.

Using the deep immunoSEQ assay, multiplex PCR amplified TCR CDR3 regions from genomic DNA. Genomic DNA extracted from each cell subset was distributed evenly over all wells of several immunoSEQ 96-well plates, and each plate served as one replicate. For sorted subsets, each replicate PCR was loaded with around 200 ng genomic DNA, equivalent to about 30,000 T cell genomes. Purified libraries were quantified with a Qubit 3.0 fluorometer, sized on a Bioanalyzer 2100, and re-quantified with the KAPA Library Quantification kit. Every immunoSEQ 96-well plate was sequenced on a dedicated single-read 150-cycle Illumina NextSeq 550 flow cell. Per the original workflow: Because the immunoSEQ output held only junctional sequences and lacked quality scores, the filtering could not match the filtering applied to full-length reads. Sequences were annotated with PyIR, a Python wrapper for IgBLAST v1.9, using IMGT germline references to assign V/J genes and CDR3. Reads with weak V/J assignments (E-value above 1e-6), missing CDR3, stop codons, out-of-frame junctions, or ambiguous translated residues were removed. V3J clonotypes were defined as sequences sharing an identical inferred V gene, J gene, and CDR3 amino acid sequence. The percentage overlap between two repertoires was calculated by dividing the number of shared unique clonotypes by the size of the smaller repertoire. Three approaches were used to assess repertoire richness: RTK rarefaction, the Chao1 estimator, and Recon v2.1 estimates of unobserved clonotypes. OLGA was used to compute generation probabilities for all TCRbeta clonotypes that the gDNA method yielded from several donors. In TCRdb, the immuneACCESS table is reduced to in-frame sequences with V and J assigned. These tables do not hold every clone; where another copy was compared, an unresolved V gene accounts for under half, and the others remain unexplained. Clonal size and the V and J genes are those of that table, whereas D and trimming came from the DNA. A total of some 2,000,000 clones appear in this sample, roughly 94% of them only once. Jointly, the top ten make up 0.13% of the sample.

This chain joins TRBV11-2 to TRBJ2-1, with the D gene possibly TRBD1 or TRBD2, each one fitting 6 bases. This TCR derives from a man younger than 35 in good health. Sequenced input: naive CD4+ T cells sorted from blood. This specimen's cell subset or site label, interpreted: CD45RA+ positively selected. The sequenced DNA is TGTGCCAGCAGCTTATACGGGGGACACCGAGAAAATTCCTACAATGAGCAGTTCTTC. Its product reads: CASSLYGGHRENSYNEQFF. Extended through the reference TRBV11-2 and TRBJ2-1 proteins, this CDR3 yields the full variable domain: EAGVAQSPRYKIIEKRQSVAFWCNPISGHATLYWYQQILGQGPKLLIQFQNNGVVDDSQLPKDRFSAERLKGVDSTLKIQPAKLEDSAVYLCASSLYGGHRENSYNEQFFGPGTRLTVL.